Listed here is a single T cell receptor beta chain. Its antigen is unknown. No much larger clone exists at a distance of one base, and base qualities are not known. These data originate in a study of blood T cell repertoires in COVID-19 (dated by TCRdb to the early 2020s). Study-wide context: Samples from collaborators originated in the United States, Italy and Spain and spanned both the acute and convalescent phases of COVID-19. The prospective study material was composed of cDNA or gDNA derived from T cells, B-cell-depleted T cells, or PBMCs. The dataset comprised deeply sampled blood TCRbeta repertoires from subjects exposed to, actively infected with, or recovered from COVID-19. The repertoires were released in a freely available public database intended as a resource for research on the immune response to SARS-CoV-2. The samples were drawn from two sources: the first 160 participants of the ongoing ImmuneRACE study, and approximately 1,300 subjects contributed by 6 global collaborators. A de-identified subject ID, COVID-19 status, age in years and sex were almost always included in the sample metadata. Where available, HLA class I and class II types were obtained from metadata supplied by the sample provider rather than from assay-based typing. Paper-wide results and their limitations: How much clinical and demographic metadata was included differed by source and by participant, and the metadata was provided uncurated.

TCRbeta CDR3 regions were amplified from genomic DNA using the immunoSEQ Assay, a bias-controlled multiplex PCR. From the authors' description of their analysis: The number of nucleated cells in each sample was estimated from the amplification of reference gene primers within the assay. Sequence reads were collapsed and filtered to measure the absolute abundance of every unique TCRbeta CDR3 rearrangement. For each sample, productive Simpson clonality was calculated by taking the square root of Simpson's diversity index across productive rearrangements. This is the immuneACCESS table as TCRdb keeps it, with only in-frame sequences that have V and J called. A part of the clones is gone; compared with another copy, unresolved V genes explain less than half, and the rest is unexplained. Clone size and V and J calls were adopted from that table, with D and trimming inferred from the DNA. The sample table holds more than 70,000 clones, of which roughly 80% were seen once. The ten largest clones represent approximately 5.1% of the sample.

The junction shows trimming of 5 bases on V and 5 bases on J, plus 22 bases between the germline ends. CDR1 and CDR2 were assigned from the germline V gene (reference sequence) as SEHNR and FQNEAQ. Spanning cysteine to phenylalanine, the CDR3 consists of 16 amino acids. Just CDR3 DNA is preserved here, 48 bases in frame from base 1. Each collaborating institution followed its own protocols to collect whole blood in K2EDTA tubes. Collaborator samples were shipped for TCRbeta analysis as frozen whole blood, isolated PBMCs, or DNA extracted from either sample type. This receptor chain uses TRBV7-9 and TRBJ2-7; a weak D assignment points to TRBD1 (6 bases agree). Sequencing input: peripheral blood. The TCR comes from a woman at least 80 years old with active or convalescent COVID-19. The nucleotide sequence is TGTGCCAGCAGCCCCCGACTCCTACAGGGAAGGCACGAGCAGTACTTC. This yields the protein CASSPRLLQGRHEQYF.